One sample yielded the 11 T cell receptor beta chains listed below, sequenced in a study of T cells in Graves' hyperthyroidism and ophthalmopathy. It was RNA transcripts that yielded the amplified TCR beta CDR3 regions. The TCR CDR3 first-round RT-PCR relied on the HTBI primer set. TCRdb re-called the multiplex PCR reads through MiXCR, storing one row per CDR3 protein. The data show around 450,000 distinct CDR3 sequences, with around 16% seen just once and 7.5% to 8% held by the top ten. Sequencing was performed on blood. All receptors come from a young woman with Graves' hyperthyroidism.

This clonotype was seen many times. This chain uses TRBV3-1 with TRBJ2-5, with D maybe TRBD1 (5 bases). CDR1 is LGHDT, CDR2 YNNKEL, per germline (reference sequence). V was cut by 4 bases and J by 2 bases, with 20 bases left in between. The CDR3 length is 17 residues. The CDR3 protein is CASSPPMGRHKQETQYF. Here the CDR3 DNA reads TGTGCCAGCAGCCCTCCCATGGGGCGGCACAAACAAGAGACCCAGTACTTC.

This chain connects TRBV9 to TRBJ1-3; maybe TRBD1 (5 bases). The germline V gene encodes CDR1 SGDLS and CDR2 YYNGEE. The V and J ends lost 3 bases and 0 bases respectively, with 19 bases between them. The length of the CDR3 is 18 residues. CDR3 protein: CASSDPGAAGPSGNTIYF. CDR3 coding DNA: TGTGCCAGCAGCGACCCCGGGGCCGCTGGACCCTCTGGAAACACCATATATTTT.

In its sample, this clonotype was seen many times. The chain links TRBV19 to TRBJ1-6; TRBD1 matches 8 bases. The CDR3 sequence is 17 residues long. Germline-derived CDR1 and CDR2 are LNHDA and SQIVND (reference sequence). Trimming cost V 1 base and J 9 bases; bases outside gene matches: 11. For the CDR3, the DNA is TGTGCCAGTAGTATAGTGGAGGGCGACAGGGGTATTTCACCCCTCCACTTT. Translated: CASSIVEGDRGISPLHF.

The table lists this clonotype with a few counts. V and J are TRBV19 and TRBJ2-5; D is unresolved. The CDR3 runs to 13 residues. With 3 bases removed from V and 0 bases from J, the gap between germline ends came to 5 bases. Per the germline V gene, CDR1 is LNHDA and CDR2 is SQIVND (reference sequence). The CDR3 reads CASSMSNQETQYF. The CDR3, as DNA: TGTGCCAGTAGTATGTCAAACCAAGAGACCCAGTACTTC.

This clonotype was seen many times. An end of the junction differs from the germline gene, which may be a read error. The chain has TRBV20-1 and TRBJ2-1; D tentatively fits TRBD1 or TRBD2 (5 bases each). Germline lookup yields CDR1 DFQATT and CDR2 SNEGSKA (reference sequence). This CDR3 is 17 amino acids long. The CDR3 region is CSARGPGPSSSYNEQFF. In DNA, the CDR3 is TGCAGTGCCAGAGGACCGGGACCAAGTAGCTCCTACAATGAGCAGTTCTTC.

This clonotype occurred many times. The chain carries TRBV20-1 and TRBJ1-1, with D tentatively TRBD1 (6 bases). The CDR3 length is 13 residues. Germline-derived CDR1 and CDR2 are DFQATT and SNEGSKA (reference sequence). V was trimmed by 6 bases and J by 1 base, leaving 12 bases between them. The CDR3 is CSAPDRTNTEAFF. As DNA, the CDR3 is TGCAGTGCCCCGGACAGAACGAACACTGAAGCTTTCTTT.

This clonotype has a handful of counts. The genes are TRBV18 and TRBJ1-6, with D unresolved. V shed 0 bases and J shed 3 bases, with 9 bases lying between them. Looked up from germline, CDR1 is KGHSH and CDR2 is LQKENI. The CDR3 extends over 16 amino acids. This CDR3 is CASSPPTKNYNSPLHF. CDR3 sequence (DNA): TGTGCCAGCTCACCACCTACCAAAAACTATAATTCACCCCTCCACTTT.

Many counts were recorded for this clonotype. The CDR3 region has the DNA TGTGCCACCAGCGAGAGGTGGCTAGCGATAAATGAGCAGTTCTTC. This translates into CATSERWLAINEQFF. The chain combines TRBV15 with TRBJ2-1; tentative D call: TRBD2 (6 bases). V lost 5 bases and J lost 7, with 18 bases in between. The CDR3 is made up of 15 amino acids. Germline CDR1 LNHNV, CDR2 YYDKDF (reference sequence).

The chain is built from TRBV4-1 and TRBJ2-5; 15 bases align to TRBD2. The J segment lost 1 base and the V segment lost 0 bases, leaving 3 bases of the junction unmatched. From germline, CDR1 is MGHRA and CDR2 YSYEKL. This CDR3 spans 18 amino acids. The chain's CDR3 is CASSQEGLAGGSQETQYF. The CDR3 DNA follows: TGCGCCAGCAGCCAAGAGGGACTAGCGGGAGGCTCCCAAGAGACCCAGTACTTC.

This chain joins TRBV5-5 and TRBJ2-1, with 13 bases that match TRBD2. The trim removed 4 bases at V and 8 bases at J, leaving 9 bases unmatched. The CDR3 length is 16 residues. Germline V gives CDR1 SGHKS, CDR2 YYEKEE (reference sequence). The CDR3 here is CASSRPGTSGADEQFF. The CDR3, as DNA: TGTGCCAGCAGCAGGCCCGGGACTAGCGGGGCCGATGAGCAGTTCTTC.

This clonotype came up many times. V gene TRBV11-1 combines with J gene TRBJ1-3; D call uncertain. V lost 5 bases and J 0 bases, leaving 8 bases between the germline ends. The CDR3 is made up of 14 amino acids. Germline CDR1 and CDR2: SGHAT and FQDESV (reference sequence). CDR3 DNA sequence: TGTGCCAGCAGCCAGCGGTCCTCTGGAAACACCATATATTTT. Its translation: CASSQRSSGNTIYF. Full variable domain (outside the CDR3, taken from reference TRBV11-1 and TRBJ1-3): EAEVAQSPRYKITEKSQAVAFWCDPISGHATLYWYRQILGQGPELLVQFQDESVVDDSQLPKDRFSAERLKGVDSTLKIQPAELGDSAMYLCASSQRSSGNTIYFGEGSWLTVV.